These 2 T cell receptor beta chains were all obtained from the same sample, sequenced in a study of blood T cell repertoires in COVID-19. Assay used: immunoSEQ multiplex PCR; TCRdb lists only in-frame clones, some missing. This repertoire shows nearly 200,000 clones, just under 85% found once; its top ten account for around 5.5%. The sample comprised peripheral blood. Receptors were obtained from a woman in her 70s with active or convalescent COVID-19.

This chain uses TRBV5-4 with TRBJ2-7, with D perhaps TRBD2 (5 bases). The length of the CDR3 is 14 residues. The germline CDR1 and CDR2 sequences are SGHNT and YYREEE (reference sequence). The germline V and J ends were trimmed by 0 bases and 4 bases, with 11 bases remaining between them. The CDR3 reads CASSLGGDGYEQYF. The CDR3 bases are TGTGCCAGCAGCTTGGGGGGAGATGGGTACGAGCAGTACTTC.

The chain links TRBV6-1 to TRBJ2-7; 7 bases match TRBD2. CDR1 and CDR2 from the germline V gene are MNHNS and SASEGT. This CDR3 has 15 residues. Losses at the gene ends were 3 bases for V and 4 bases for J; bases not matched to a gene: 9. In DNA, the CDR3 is TGTGCCAGCAGTGATTTAGCGGGTTCCCCATACGAGCAGTACTTC. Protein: CASSDLAGSPYEQYF.